The source of this T cell receptor (beta chain) is a study of somatic mutations in cytotoxic T cells in rheumatoid arthritis (dated by TCRdb to about 2017). In the study overall: Patient peripheral blood (just over 29 ml EDTA) was drawn right after diagnosis and before any treatment started. The study asked whether expanded CD8+ T-cell clones in newly diagnosed, untreated rheumatoid arthritis carry somatic mutations, and used TCRB deep sequencing to characterize clonality. TCRB deep sequencing covered approximately 64 patients with rheumatoid arthritis along with approximately 20 healthy controls. Some T-cell populations stained with V beta antibodies were sorted by flow on a FACSAria II or Sony SH800 to nearly 100% purity, with sorted V beta1+ cells additionally subjected to TCRB sequencing. Median age was essentially the same in the patient group and the control group.

Flow cytometry confirmed the purity of CD4+ and CD8+ cells that had been isolated by positive magnetic bead selection on an AutoMACS. Initial screening for clonal expansions relied on flow cytometry with a TCR V beta antibody panel, after which sorted CD8+ fractions underwent TCRB deep sequencing for characterization. Peripheral blood mononuclear cells were isolated by Ficoll-Paque PLUS density gradient separation. DNA was extracted from CD4-enriched, CD8-enriched or PBMC samples with Nucleospin Tissue or Tissue XS kits and quantified with a Qubit 2.0 fluorometer. Sequencing of TCRB CDR3 was done on genomic DNA with the immunoSEQ assay. In the paper's pipeline: Published virus-specific TCRB sequences were compared with patient CD8+ clones larger than 1%, and only a few matches were found. The analyses included only productive TCRB rearrangements. Defining a clone by its unique TCRB CDR3 sequence, the study calculated clonality as a productive clonality index derived from Shannon entropy. Repertoire overlap for a pair of samples was computed from each clone's template counts relative to total templates per sample. V-gene usage measured by flow cytometry correlated with TCRB sequencing V-gene usage, with a Spearman r of 0.61. Here the immuneACCESS table is served through TCRdb, limited to in-frame sequences with V and J called. Missing clones are a known gap in these copies; in checked studies unresolved V genes cover under half, and the rest lacks a known reason. V, J and clone size derive from that table, while D and trimming were established from the DNA sequence. In all, the sample holds thousands of clones, and 79% of those were seen once. Approximately 4.9% of the sample is in the top ten clones.

Study-level results and caveats: The slight underrepresentation of TRBV07 in patients was not corrected for multiple comparisons. CD8+ clonality increased with age in patients (Spearman r ≈ 0.5) but not in healthy controls. In about an eighth of the roughly 60 patients, more than 20% of CD8+ cells belonged to the largest CD8+ clone, while several identical CD8+ TCRB sequences were shared between blood and synovial fluid. The expanded CD8+ clones had unknown antigen targets, and not appearing in virus-specific databases did not rule out that they were virus-specific. Rheumatoid arthritis patients and age-matched healthy controls did not significantly differ in CD8+ T-cell clonality.

The CDR3 runs 15 amino acids, cysteine and phenylalanine included. Only the CDR3 region is kept as DNA, spanning 45 bases read in frame from base 1. Reading the germline V gene (reference sequence) gives CDR1 SGHAT and CDR2 FQDESV. A distance of 14 bases separates the germline ends of V and J, which lose 2 bases and 6 bases respectively. Notes on this clone: Its target antigen remains unknown. No base quality values were provided; no much bigger clone lies one nucleotide off.

This sequence was found in an adult with rheumatoid arthritis. Recombination linked TRBV11-1 to TRBJ2-1; the D gene is perhaps TRBD1, from 6 matching bases. Sequencing was performed on CD8+ T cells sorted from blood. In nucleotide form, the sequence is TGTGCCAGCAGCTTAAGCAGGGGCCCCGGCAATGAGCAGTTCTTC. It specifies CASSLSRGPGNEQFF.